Each of the 19 T cell receptor beta chains below was sequenced from the same sample in a study of blood T cell repertoires in COVID-19. Clones were read by immunoSEQ multiplex PCR, and TCRdb kept only the in-frame ones, dropping some. This table holds under 130,000 clones, roughly 85% found once. The material sequenced was peripheral blood. These receptors were collected from a woman of 80 years or more with acute or convalescent COVID-19.

The chain carries TRBV18 and TRBJ2-4; 10 nucleotides align to TRBD1. This CDR3 has 15 residues. Germline trimming cut 5 bases from V and 5 bases from J; bases unmatched to any gene: 6. The V gene's germline CDR1 is KGHSH and CDR2 LQKENI. Written as DNA, the CDR3 is TGTGCCAGCTCAGCCGGGACAGGGGATGAAAACATTCAGTACTTC. Translation gives CASSAGTGDENIQYF.

This chain connects TRBV3-1 (or the pseudogene TRBV3-2) to TRBJ2-1; D not resolved. CDR1 and CDR2 (germline): LGHDT, YNNKEL (reference sequence). The CDR3 extends over 13 amino acids. V was pared by 0 bases and J by 9 bases, with 9 bases between. The CDR3 DNA reads TGTGCCAGCAGCCAAGATGACCCGGGTGAGCAGTTCTTC. Protein: CASSQDDPGEQFF.

V is TRBV24-1 and J is TRBJ2-2; the D is unclear. V was clipped by 2 bases and J by 4 bases, with 7 bases between them. This CDR3 contains 14 residues. CDR1 is KGHDR, CDR2 SFDVKD, per germline. The CDR3 protein is CATSDSQATGELFF. In DNA, the CDR3 is TGTGCCACCAGTGATTCTCAGGCCACCGGGGAGCTGTTTTTT.

The chain links TRBV2 to TRBJ2-3; TRBD1 might be the D (5 bases). V was trimmed by 4 bases and J by 11 bases, leaving 10 bases between them. Per the germline V gene, CDR1 is SNHLY and CDR2 is FYNNEI. There are 11 residues in the CDR3. CDR3 bases: TGTGCCAGCAGTGTACAGGTCCAGCAGTATTTT. Its protein is CASSVQVQQYF.

The genes are TRBV29-1 and TRBJ1-1; 7 bases line up with TRBD1. J lost 0 bases, V lost 7 bases, and 5 bases had no gene match. The CDR3 spans 13 residues. Germline V gene sequence: CDR1 SQVTM, CDR2 ANQGSEA. CDR3 loop: CSAQGVVNTEAFF. In DNA, the CDR3 is TGCAGCGCCCAGGGGGTGGTGAACACTGAAGCTTTCTTT.

The rearrangement joins TRBV10-1 to TRBJ2-2; 10 bases are shared with TRBD2. CDR3 size: 14 residues. The junction had 3 bases not matched to a gene; V was cut back by 7 bases and J by 4 bases. Germline CDR1 is WNHNN and CDR2 is SYGVQD (reference sequence). CDR3 bases: TGCGCCAGCAAGACTAGCGGGCTCACCGGGGAGCTGTTTTTT. Translated: CASKTSGLTGELFF.

This chain connects TRBV19 to TRBJ1-5; TRBD1 matches 8 bases. Trimming at V came to 7 bases and at J to 4 bases, leaving 3 bases not matched to a gene. CDR1 is LNHDA, CDR2 SQIVND, per germline (reference sequence). The CDR3 is made up of 13 amino acids. For the CDR3, the DNA is TGTGCCAGTATGGGACAGGTAAATCAGCCCCAGCATTTT. Translating gives CASMGQVNQPQHF.

The chain combines TRBV7-2 with TRBJ2-1, with a tentative D call TRBD1 (6 bases). V was clipped by 5 bases and J by 10 bases, with 15 bases between them. The CDR3 runs 13 residues. Looked up from germline, CDR1 is SGHTA and CDR2 is FQGNSA. CDR3 sequence reads: CASSARSGTEQFF. The CDR3 region has the DNA TGTGCCAGCAGCGCGAGGTCCGGGACAGAGCAGTTCTTC.

The rearrangement links TRBV6-5 to TRBJ2-1; 9 nucleotides agree with TRBD1. In germline, CDR1 is MNHEY, CDR2 SVGAGI. Trimming removed 8 bases from V and 6 bases from J; junction bases left unmatched: 11. This CDR3 is built from 15 residues. The CDR3 reads CASRSGTGPLNEQFF. The DNA of the CDR3 is TGTGCCAGCCGATCCGGGACAGGGCCGCTCAATGAGCAGTTCTTC.

The J gene is TRBJ1-1, the V gene TRBV28; no reliable D call. The CDR3 is 14 residues long. CDR1 is MDHEN and CDR2 is SYDVKM in the germline V gene. Trimming pared 5 bases from V and 4 bases from J, leaving 14 bases between. The CDR3 DNA sequence: TGTGCCAGCAGTGCACCTATTAGAAGCACTGAAGCTTTCTTT. Protein sequence: CASSAPIRSTEAFF.

The V gene is TRBV25-1, the J gene TRBJ1-3; D may be TRBD1 (6 bases). The CDR3 is made up of 16 amino acids. The germline V and J ends were trimmed by 1 base and 1 base, with 11 bases remaining between them. Germline lookup yields CDR1 MGHDK and CDR2 SYGVNS. The CDR3 nucleotides are TGTGCCAGCAGTGAATCACAGGGTTTTTCTGGAAACACCATATATTTT. This sequence encodes CASSESQGFSGNTIYF. Combining the CDR3 with reference TRBV25-1 and TRBJ1-3 gives the whole variable domain EADIYQTPRYLVIGTGKKITLECSQTMGHDKMYWYQQDPGMELHLIHYSYGVNSTEKGDLSSESTVSRIRTEHFPLTLESARPSHTSQYLCASSESQGFSGNTIYFGEGSWLTVV.

This chain uses TRBV7-2 with TRBJ1-6; TRBD1 matches 7 bases. CDR1 SGHTA and CDR2 FQGNSA come from the germline V gene. V dropped 0 bases and J dropped 3; count of bases not matched to a gene: 5. The CDR3 has 17 residues. The CDR3 here is CASSLAYGQDYNSPLHF. The CDR3 DNA follows: TGTGCCAGCAGCTTAGCATACGGACAGGACTATAATTCACCCCTCCACTTT.

The chain employs TRBV5-1 and TRBJ2-1, with 9 bases fitting TRBD1. The CDR3 is made up of 13 amino acids. Germline CDR1 is SGHRS and CDR2 is YFSETQ. The V segment lost 4 bases and the J segment 8 bases; nucleotides outside the gene matches: 4. The CDR3 region has the DNA TGCGCCAGCAGCCGGGGACAGGGAGATGAGCAGTTCTTC. It yields the protein CASSRGQGDEQFF.

This clone is a singleton in its sample. This chain uses TRBV19 with TRBJ1-5, with 11 bases identical to TRBD1. Germline V gives CDR1 LNHDA, CDR2 SQIVND (reference sequence). This CDR3 spans 16 amino acids. V dropped 10 bases and J dropped 2; count of bases not matched to a gene: 10. CDR3 nucleotides: TGTGCCACTCGGGACAGGGGGTTGGGGGGCAATCAGCCCCAGCATTTT. Its protein is CATRDRGLGGNQPQHF.

The chain links TRBV24-1 to TRBJ2-7; 8 bases match TRBD1. V shed 5 bases, J shed 5 bases, and the junction held 7 bases outside the gene matches. This CDR3 spans 14 amino acids. The V gene's germline CDR1 is KGHDR and CDR2 SFDVKD. This chain's CDR3 is CATSVTGVFHEQYF. DNA of the CDR3: TGTGCCACCAGTGTGACAGGGGTGTTCCACGAGCAGTACTTC.

The chain couples TRBV18 to TRBJ1-5, with D possibly matching TRBD1 (5 bases). Trimming removed 2 bases from V and 6 bases from J, with 11 bases in between. This CDR3 region has 14 residues. Germline values: CDR1 KGHSH, CDR2 LQKENI. The CDR3 bases are TGTGCCAGCTCACCAATCGCTCAGGGTCAGCCCCAGCATTTT. Its translation is CASSPIAQGQPQHF.

The gene calls are TRBV2 and TRBJ2-7, with TRBD1 matching 9 bases. Germline loops: CDR1 SNHLY, CDR2 FYNNEI. V lost 6 bases, J lost 0 bases, and 3 bases stayed unmatched. This CDR3 spans 14 amino acids. CDR3 amino acids: CASRDRGGSYEQYF. The CDR3 bases are TGTGCCAGCAGGGACAGGGGTGGCTCCTACGAGCAGTACTTC.

Only a few counts were recorded for this clone. The CDR3 coding sequence is TGTGCCAGCAGTGAAAAGGCTAGCGGGAGGTACCTTAGCACAGATACGCAGTATTTT. As protein: CASSEKASGRYLSTDTQYF. The chain has TRBV2 and TRBJ2-3; 11 bases map to TRBD2. The trim removed 2 bases at V and 0 bases at J, leaving 10 bases unmatched. The CDR3 contains 19 residues. Germline CDR1 SNHLY, CDR2 FYNNEI.

V and J are TRBV30 and TRBJ1-5; D remains ambiguous. Germline lookup yields CDR1 GTSNPN and CDR2 SVGIG (reference sequence). Trimming removed 1 base from V and 3 bases from J, with 4 bases in between. CDR3 size: 12 residues. CDR3 in amino acids: CAWSALNQPQHF. Written as DNA, the CDR3 is TGTGCCTGGAGTGCTCTCAATCAGCCCCAGCATTTT.